These 25 T cell receptor beta chains were sequenced from one sample in a study of T cells in Graves' hyperthyroidism and ophthalmopathy (dated by TCRdb to between 2018 and 2021). Library preparation employed multiplex PCR. These reads were obtained on an Illumina HiSeq 2000. The TCR beta CDR3 regions were amplified from the RNA transcripts. The first round of RT-PCR for the TCR CDR3 was performed with the HTBI primer set and the Qiagen OneStep RT-PCR kit. TCRdb itself trimmed the public reads at Q25 with fastp, ran MiXCR and retained productive beta chains. Identical CDR3 proteins give one entry, which carries the most common genes and DNA. The sample data list 200,000 to 250,000 distinct CDR3 sequences, and around 16% of these were observed just once. Jointly, the top ten make up over 45% of the sample. The sample consisted of blood. All receptors come from a woman between 50 and 59 years old with Graves' hyperthyroidism.

As to this clonotype: Being one base from a much bigger clone, this may be a read error. The CDR3 nucleotides read TGCAGTGCGAGTCGGGACGCCCGCCATGGGGAGACCCAGTACTTC. It codes for CSASRDARHGETQYF. This sequence joins TRBV20-1 and TRBJ2-5; possibly TRBD1 or TRBD2 for D (5 bases each). The CDR3 is made up of 15 amino acids. V was pared by 6 bases and J by 5 bases, with 22 bases between. Germline V gene lookup returns CDR1 DFQATT and CDR2 SNEGSKA (reference sequence).

This clonotype was counted at least ten times. The rearrangement links TRBV20-1 to TRBJ2-1; 7 positions match TRBD2. The CDR3 spans 14 residues. Germline CDR1 DFQATT, CDR2 SNEGSKA (reference sequence). With 4 bases clipped from V and 4 bases from J, the junction kept 7 bases outside the gene matches. CDR3 amino acids: CSATGWGGYNEQFF. DNA for the CDR3: TGCAGTGCTACTGGGTGGGGGGGATACAATGAGCAGTTCTTC.

The V gene is TRBV11-2, the J gene TRBJ2-1; TRBD2 might be the D (6 bases). The V gene's germline CDR1 is SGHAT and CDR2 FQNNGV. Trimming shortened V by 5 bases and J by 10 bases, and 24 bases separated the two germline ends. The CDR3 sequence is 16 residues long. Here the CDR3 DNA reads TGTGCCAGCAGCATCGTGGGGGAGGTCACCTATAGAGAGCAGTTCTTC. It is translated as CASSIVGEVTYREQFF.

The J gene is TRBJ2-3, the V gene TRBV20-1, with TRBD2 matching 12 bases. The germline CDR1 and CDR2 sequences are DFQATT and SNEGSKA (reference sequence). This CDR3 is built from 13 residues. V was pared by 3 bases and J by 5 bases, with 0 bases of the junction left unmatched. DNA for the CDR3: TGCAGTGCTAGGACTAGCGGGAGAGATACGCAGTATTTT. Amino acids: CSARTSGRDTQYF.

Concerning this clonotype: A much larger clone differs from this one at a single base, so this may be a read error. The V gene is TRBV3-1, the J gene TRBJ2-7, with D possibly TRBD2 on 6 matching bases. The CDR3 totals 15 residues. Germline lookup yields CDR1 LGHDT and CDR2 YNNKEL (reference sequence). CDR3 amino acids: CASSQYPGEGYEQCF. CDR3 DNA sequence: TGTGCCAGCAGCCAATACCCGGGAGAAGGCTACGAGCAGTGCTTC.

This clonotype has ten or more counts. The rearrangement uses TRBV7-2 and TRBJ2-7, with 10 bases aligning to TRBD1. CDR3 length equals 15 residues. Germline V gene lookup returns CDR1 SGHTA and CDR2 FQGNSA. The V and J ends lost 2 bases and 4 bases, in that order; junction bases with no gene match: 5. The CDR3 loop reads CASSLRTGGSYEQYF. DNA of the CDR3: TGTGCCAGCAGCTTAAGGACAGGGGGGTCATACGAGCAGTACTTC.

This clonotype has more than one count but fewer than ten. The chain joins TRBV19 to TRBJ1-1; 7 positions agree with TRBD1. Germline V lookup: CDR1 LNHDA, CDR2 SQIVND (reference sequence). This CDR3 contains 15 residues. V gave up 2 bases and J gave up 1 base; unmatched junction bases: 4. The CDR3 loop reads CASSITGVTNTEAFF. CDR3 DNA: TGTGCCAGTAGTATAACAGGGGTGACGAACACTGAAGCTTTCTTT.

This clonotype was found many times. V is TRBV12-3 or TRBV12-4 and J is TRBJ1-6; weak D call: TRBD1 (6 bases). This CDR3 has 17 residues. V was trimmed by 2 bases and J by 4 bases, leaving 15 bases between them. The CDR3 DNA reads TGTGCCAGCAGTTTAAAGGTTCGGAGGGGGTATAATTCACCCCTCCACTTT. It is translated as CASSLKVRRGYNSPLHF.

V usage is TRBV28 and J usage is TRBJ1-1; no firm D call. V was clipped by 10 bases and J by 1 base, with 10 bases between them. The CDR3 consists of 12 residues. CDR1 MDHEN and CDR2 SYDVKM come from the germline V gene. This CDR3 reads CATEKWNTEAFF. The CDR3 DNA reads as TGTGCCACCGAAAAGTGGAACACTGAAGCTTTCTTT.

As concerns this clonotype: Possible read error: a much larger clone is one base away. The V call is TRBV12-3 or TRBV12-4, the J call TRBJ2-1; 7 positions agree with TRBD2. The CDR3 runs to 13 residues. The ends lost 5 bases at V and 7 bases at J; junction bases unmatched: 5. The CDR3 region is CASSLNGRNEQFF. In DNA form, the CDR3 reads TGTGCCAGCAGTCTTAACGGGAGGAATGAGCAGTTCTTC.

The rearrangement uses TRBV20-1 and TRBJ2-7; D gene unclear. CDR1 and CDR2 from the germline V gene are DFQATT and SNEGSKA (reference sequence). The CDR3 loop spans 11 amino acids. V lost 8 bases and J 3 bases, leaving 11 bases between the germline ends. Here the CDR3 DNA reads TGCAGTCTTTCGGACCTCTACGAGCAGTACTTC. The encoded protein is CSLSDLYEQYF.

The table lists this clonotype with a few counts. The J gene is TRBJ1-5, the V gene TRBV15; the D gene is possibly TRBD1 (5 bases). CDR3 length: 14 residues. Trimming pared 9 bases from V and 0 bases from J, leaving 12 bases between. Germline lookup yields CDR1 LNHNV and CDR2 YYDKDF (reference sequence). Here the CDR3 reads CATWTRYSNQPQHF. DNA of the CDR3: TGTGCCACTTGGACACGTTATAGCAATCAGCCCCAGCATTTT.

This clonotype was recorded many times. The chain uses TRBV6-1 and TRBJ2-3; 8 positions match TRBD1. The V segment lost 6 bases and the J segment 4 bases; nucleotides outside the gene matches: 9. The CDR3 totals 15 residues. CDR1 and CDR2 (germline): MNHNS, SASEGT. The CDR3 DNA reads TGTGCCAGCAGGCGAACAGGGGGGAGATCAGATACGCAGTATTTT. Amino acids: CASRRTGGRSDTQYF.

V is TRBV6-2 or TRBV6-3 and J is TRBJ2-7, with 12 bases identical to TRBD2. The V gene end was trimmed by 6 bases and the J gene end by 1 base; junction bases not matched to a gene: 13. CDR1 is MNHEY and CDR2 is SVGEGT in the germline V gene. The CDR3 totals 18 residues. In DNA, the CDR3 is TGTGCCAGCAGCAAACCGAGGCTAGCGGGAGGGGAGTCCTACGAGCAGTACTTC. It codes for CASSKPRLAGGESYEQYF.

This clonotype was recorded at least ten times. The rearrangement joins TRBV7-2 to TRBJ2-7; tentatively, D is TRBD2 (5 bases). V dropped 6 bases and J dropped 1 base, with 13 bases sitting between them. The CDR3 covers 14 residues. Germline V lookup: CDR1 SGHTA, CDR2 FQGNSA. This CDR3 is CASRLTRVSYEQYF. In nucleotides, the CDR3 is TGTGCCAGCAGGTTGACGCGGGTGTCCTACGAGCAGTACTTC.

Many counts were recorded for this clonotype. V is TRBV6-1 and J is TRBJ2-1, with unresolved D. Trimming pared 3 bases from V and 5 bases from J, leaving 14 bases between. The CDR3 length is 15 residues. Germline V gene lookup returns CDR1 MNHNS and CDR2 SASEGT. CDR3 nucleotides: TGTGCCAGCAGTGACTTACCCACGTACAACAATGAGCAGTTCTTC. It codes for CASSDLPTYNNEQFF.

This clonotype turned up a few times. This chain links TRBV4-1 with TRBJ2-7; D might be TRBD1 or TRBD2, each matching 5 bases. The CDR3 extends over 14 amino acids. Looked up from germline, CDR1 is MGHRA and CDR2 is YSYEKL. Trimming took 4 bases from V and 6 from J, leaving 16 bases between them. The CDR3 bases are TGCGCCAGCAGCCTACTTTACGGGGCCGGCGAGCAGTACTTC. Encoded protein: CASSLLYGAGEQYF.

This clonotype has ten or more counts. This chain uses TRBV12-3 or TRBV12-4 with TRBJ2-1; D is unresolved. The CDR3 loop spans 14 amino acids. Trimming took off 5 bases at V and 3 bases at J, with 11 bases between the two ends. CDR3 nucleotides: TGTGCCAGCAGTCCCAACAAGGGCTACAATGAGCAGTTCTTC. Its translation is CASSPNKGYNEQFF.

The chain has TRBV5-1 and TRBJ2-1; no reliable D call. Germline V lookup: CDR1 SGHRS, CDR2 YFSETQ. The CDR3 totals 11 residues. The germline V and J ends were trimmed by 1 base and 8 bases, with 4 bases remaining between them. Here the CDR3 DNA reads TGCGCCAGCAGCTTGAAGGATGAGCAGTTCTTC. It codes for CASSLKDEQFF.

V gene TRBV11-3 combines with J gene TRBJ1-3; TRBD1 is a possible D gene (6 bases). CDR1 is SGHNT, CDR2 YENEEA, per germline. The germline V and J ends were trimmed by 5 bases and 0 bases, with 8 bases remaining between them. The CDR3 covers 14 residues. In nucleotides, the CDR3 is TGTGCCAGCAGCACAGGGAACTCTGGAAACACCATATATTTT. It yields the protein CASSTGNSGNTIYF.

This clonotype was detected many times. The chain has TRBV19 and TRBJ2-1; D possibly corresponds to TRBD2 (5 bases). V shed 4 bases and J shed 0 bases, with 10 bases lying between them. From germline, CDR1 is LNHDA and CDR2 SQIVND (reference sequence). This CDR3 is 15 amino acids long. CDR3 DNA: TGTGCCAGTAGTACTCAACTAGTCTCCTACAATGAGCAGTTCTTC. This sequence encodes CASSTQLVSYNEQFF. Supplemented by reference TRBV19 and TRBJ2-1, the full variable domain reads DGGITQSPKYLFRKEGQNVTLSCEQNLNHDAMYWYRQDPGQGLRLIYYSQIVNDFQKGDIAEGYSVSREKKESFPLTVTSAQKNPTAFYLCASSTQLVSYNEQFFGPGTRLTVL.

This clonotype was detected a few times. The CDR3 here is CASSSRLAGVFEQFF. CDR3 bases: TGTGCCAGCAGCTCCCGACTAGCGGGAGTATTTGAGCAGTTCTTC. The genes are TRBV7-9 and TRBJ2-1; 12 positions agree with TRBD2. J gave up 9 bases and V 4 bases, and 7 bases lay outside the gene matches. Germline V gene data show CDR1 as SEHNR and CDR2 as FQNEAQ (reference sequence). This CDR3 is built from 15 residues.

In its sample, this clonotype was seen a few times. V is TRBV20-1 and J is TRBJ2-5; a possible D gene is TRBD1 (7 bases). Per germline, CDR1 DFQATT and CDR2 SNEGSKA (reference sequence). The CDR3 runs to 14 residues. Trimming removed 0 bases at V and 5 bases at J, with 13 bases between. CDR3 DNA: TGCAGTGCTAGAGATTTTGCAGGGGGGGAGACCCAGTACTTC. Translating gives CSARDFAGGETQYF.

This rearrangement joins TRBV5-1 to TRBJ2-7, with D tentatively TRBD1 or TRBD2 (5 bases each). Germline CDR1 reads SGHRS; CDR2 reads YFSETQ. The CDR3 has 16 residues. V was clipped by 4 bases and J by 2 bases, with 19 bases between them. DNA for the CDR3: TGCGCCAGCAGCCAAACCCGGGACCGCCGACCCTACGAGCAGTACTTC. The encoded protein is CASSQTRDRRPYEQYF.

This chain connects TRBV6-2 or TRBV6-3 to TRBJ1-1; D is perhaps TRBD1 (5 bases). This CDR3 is 14 amino acids long. Trimming shortened V by 4 bases and J by 2 bases, and 11 bases separated the two germline ends. Germline CDR1 is MNHEY and CDR2 is SVGEGT. CDR3 DNA sequence: TGTGCCAGCAGTTCCCAGGGTTACAACACTGAAGCTTTCTTT. This sequence encodes CASSSQGYNTEAFF.